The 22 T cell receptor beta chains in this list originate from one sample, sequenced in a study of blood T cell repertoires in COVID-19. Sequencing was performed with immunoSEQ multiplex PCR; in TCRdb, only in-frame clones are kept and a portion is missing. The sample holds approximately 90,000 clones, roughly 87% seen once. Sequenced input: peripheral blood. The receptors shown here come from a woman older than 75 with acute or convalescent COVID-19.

CDR3 amino acids: CASSHGQGSDTQYF. CDR3 nucleotides: TGTGCCAGCAGCCACGGGCAGGGGTCAGATACGCAGTATTTT. V usage is TRBV7-9 and J usage is TRBJ2-3; D possibly corresponds to TRBD1 (6 bases). The CDR3 runs 14 residues. Trimming stripped 5 bases from V and 4 bases from J, with 13 bases between. Germline CDR1 is SEHNR and CDR2 is FQNEAQ (reference sequence).

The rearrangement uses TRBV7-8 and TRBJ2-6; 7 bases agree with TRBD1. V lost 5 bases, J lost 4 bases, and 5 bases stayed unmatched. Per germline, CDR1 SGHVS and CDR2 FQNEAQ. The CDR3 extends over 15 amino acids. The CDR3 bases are TGTGCCAGCAGCAAACAGGGGACCGGGGCCAACGTCCTGACTTTC. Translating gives CASSKQGTGANVLTF.

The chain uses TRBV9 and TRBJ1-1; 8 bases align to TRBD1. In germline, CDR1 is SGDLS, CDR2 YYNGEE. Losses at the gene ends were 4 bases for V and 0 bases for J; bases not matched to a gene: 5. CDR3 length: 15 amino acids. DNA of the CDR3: TGTGCCAGCAGCCCGCGACAGGGGATGAACACTGAAGCTTTCTTT. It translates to CASSPRQGMNTEAFF. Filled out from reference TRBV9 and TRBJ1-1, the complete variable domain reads DSGVTQTPKHLITATGQRVTLRCSPRSGDLSVYWYQQSLDQGLQFLIQYYNGEERAKGNILERFSAQQFPDLHSELNLSSLELGDSALYFCASSPRQGMNTEAFFGQGTRLTVV.

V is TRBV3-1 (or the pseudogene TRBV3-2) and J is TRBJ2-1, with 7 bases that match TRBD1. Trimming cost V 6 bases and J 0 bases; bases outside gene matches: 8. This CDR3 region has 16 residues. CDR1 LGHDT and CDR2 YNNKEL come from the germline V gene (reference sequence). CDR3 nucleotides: TGTGCCAGCAGTCGGGACAGCAAGGGCTCCTACAATGAGCAGTTCTTC. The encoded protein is CASSRDSKGSYNEQFF.

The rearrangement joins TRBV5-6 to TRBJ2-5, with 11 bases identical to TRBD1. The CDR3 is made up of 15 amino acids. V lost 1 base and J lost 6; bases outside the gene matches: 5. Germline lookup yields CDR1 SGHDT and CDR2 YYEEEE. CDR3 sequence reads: CASSLRTGGWKTQYF. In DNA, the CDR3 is TGTGCCAGCAGCTTGAGGACAGGGGGCTGGAAGACCCAGTACTTC. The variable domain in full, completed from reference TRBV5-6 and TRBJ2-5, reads DAGVTQSPTHLIKTRGQQVTLRCSPKSGHDTVSWYQQALGQGPQFIFQYYEEEERQRGNFPDRFSGHQFPNYSSELNVNALLLGDSALYLCASSLRTGGWKTQYFGPGTRLLVL.

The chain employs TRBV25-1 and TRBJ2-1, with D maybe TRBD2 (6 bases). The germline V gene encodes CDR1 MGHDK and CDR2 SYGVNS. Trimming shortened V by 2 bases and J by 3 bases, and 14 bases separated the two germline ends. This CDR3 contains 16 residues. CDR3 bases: TGTGCCAGCAGTGAAGGAGGGGCTAGCGTCTACAATGAGCAGTTCTTC. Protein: CASSEGGASVYNEQFF. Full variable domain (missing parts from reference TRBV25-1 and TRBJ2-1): EADIYQTPRYLVIGTGKKITLECSQTMGHDKMYWYQQDPGMELHLIHYSYGVNSTEKGDLSSESTVSRIRTEHFPLTLESARPSHTSQYLCASSEGGASVYNEQFFGPGTRLTVL.

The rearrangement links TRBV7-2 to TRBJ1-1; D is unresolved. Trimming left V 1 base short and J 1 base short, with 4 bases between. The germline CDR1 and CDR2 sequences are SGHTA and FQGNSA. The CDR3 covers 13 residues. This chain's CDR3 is CASSLDTNTEAFF. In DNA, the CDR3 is TGTGCCAGCAGCTTAGACACGAACACTGAAGCTTTCTTT.

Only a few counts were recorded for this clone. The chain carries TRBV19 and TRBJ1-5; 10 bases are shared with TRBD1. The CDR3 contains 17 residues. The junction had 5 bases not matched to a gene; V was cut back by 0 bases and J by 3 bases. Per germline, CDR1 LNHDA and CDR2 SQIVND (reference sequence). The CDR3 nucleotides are TGTGCCAGTAGTATAGATAATGGACAGGGGGACAATCAGCCCCAGCATTTT. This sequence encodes CASSIDNGQGDNQPQHF.

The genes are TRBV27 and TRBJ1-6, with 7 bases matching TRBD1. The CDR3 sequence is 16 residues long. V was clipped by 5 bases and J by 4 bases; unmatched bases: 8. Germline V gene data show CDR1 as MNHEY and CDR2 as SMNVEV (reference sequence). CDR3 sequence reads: CASSPRQGTYNSPLHF. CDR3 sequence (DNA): TGTGCCAGCAGTCCCCGACAGGGAACTTATAATTCACCCCTCCACTTT.

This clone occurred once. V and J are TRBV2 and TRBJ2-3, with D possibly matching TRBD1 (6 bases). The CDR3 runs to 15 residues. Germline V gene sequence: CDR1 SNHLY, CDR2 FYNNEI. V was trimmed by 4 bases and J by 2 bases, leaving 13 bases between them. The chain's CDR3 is CASSVQGSPTDTQYF. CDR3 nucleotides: TGTGCCAGCAGTGTACAGGGTTCCCCCACAGATACGCAGTATTTT.

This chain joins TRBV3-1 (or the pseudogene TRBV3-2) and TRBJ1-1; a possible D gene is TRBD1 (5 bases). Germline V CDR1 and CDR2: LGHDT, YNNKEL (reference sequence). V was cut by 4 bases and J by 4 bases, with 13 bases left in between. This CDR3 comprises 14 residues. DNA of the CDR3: TGTGCCAGCAGCCGAGAGACAGTGTTCACTGAAGCTTTCTTT. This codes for CASSRETVFTEAFF.

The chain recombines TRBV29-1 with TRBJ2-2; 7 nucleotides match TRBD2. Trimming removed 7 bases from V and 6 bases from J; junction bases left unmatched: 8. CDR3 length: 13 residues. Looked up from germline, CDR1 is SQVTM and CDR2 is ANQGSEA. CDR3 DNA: TGCAGCGCGGGGACTATCAATCCCGGGGAGCTGTTTTTT. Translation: CSAGTINPGELFF.

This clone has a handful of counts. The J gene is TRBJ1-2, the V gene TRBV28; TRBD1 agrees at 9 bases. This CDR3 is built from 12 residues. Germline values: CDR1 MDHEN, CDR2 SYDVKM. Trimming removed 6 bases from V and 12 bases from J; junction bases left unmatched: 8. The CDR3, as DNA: TGTGCCAGCAGCACCGGGACAGGGCAACACACCTTC. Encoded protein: CASSTGTGQHTF.

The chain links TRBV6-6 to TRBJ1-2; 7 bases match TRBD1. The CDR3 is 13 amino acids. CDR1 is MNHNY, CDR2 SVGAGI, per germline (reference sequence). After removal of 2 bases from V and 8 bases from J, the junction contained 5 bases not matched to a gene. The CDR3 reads CASSYKGQYGYTF. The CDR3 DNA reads TGTGCCAGCAGTTACAAGGGACAGTACGGCTACACCTTC.

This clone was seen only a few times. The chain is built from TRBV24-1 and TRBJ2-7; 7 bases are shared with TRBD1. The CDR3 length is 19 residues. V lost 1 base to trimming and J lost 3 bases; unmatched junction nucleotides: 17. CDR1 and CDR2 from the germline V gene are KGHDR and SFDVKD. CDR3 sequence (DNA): TGTGCCACCAGTGATTTTGGGGCAGGGGGACCTCTCAAAAACTACGAGCAGTACTTC. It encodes CATSDFGAGGPLKNYEQYF.

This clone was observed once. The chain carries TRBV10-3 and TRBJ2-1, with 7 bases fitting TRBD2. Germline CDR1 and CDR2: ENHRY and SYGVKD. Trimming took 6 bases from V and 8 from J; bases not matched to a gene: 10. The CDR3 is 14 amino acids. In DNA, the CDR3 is TGTGCCATCAGGGCGGGAGAGGGAAGGGATGAGCAGTTCTTC. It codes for CAIRAGEGRDEQFF.

CDR3 in amino acids: CATSDPDRNSGNTIYF. The CDR3 DNA follows: TGTGCCACCAGTGACCCGGACAGGAACTCTGGAAACACCATATATTTT. This chain connects TRBV24-1 to TRBJ1-3, with 7 positions matching TRBD1. The CDR3 covers 16 residues. Germline lookup yields CDR1 KGHDR and CDR2 SFDVKD. V shed 4 bases and J 0 bases; nucleotides not matched to a gene: 5.

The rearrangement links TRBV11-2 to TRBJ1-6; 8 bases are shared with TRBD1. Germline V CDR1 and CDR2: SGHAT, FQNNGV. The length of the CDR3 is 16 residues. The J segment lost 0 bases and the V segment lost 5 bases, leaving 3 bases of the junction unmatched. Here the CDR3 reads CASSRDRFSYNSPLHF. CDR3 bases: TGTGCCAGCAGCCGGGACAGGTTCTCCTATAATTCACCCCTCCACTTT. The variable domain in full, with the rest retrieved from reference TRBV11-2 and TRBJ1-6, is EAGVAQSPRYKIIEKRQSVAFWCNPISGHATLYWYQQILGQGPKLLIQFQNNGVVDDSQLPKDRFSAERLKGVDSTLKIQPAKLEDSAVYLCASSRDRFSYNSPLHFGNGTRLTVT.

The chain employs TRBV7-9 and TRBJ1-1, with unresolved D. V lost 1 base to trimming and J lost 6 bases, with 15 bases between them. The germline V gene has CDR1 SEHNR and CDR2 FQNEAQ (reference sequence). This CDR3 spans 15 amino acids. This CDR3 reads CASSLEGRVGSEAFF. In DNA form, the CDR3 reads TGTGCCAGCAGCTTAGAAGGGAGGGTAGGGTCTGAAGCTTTCTTT.

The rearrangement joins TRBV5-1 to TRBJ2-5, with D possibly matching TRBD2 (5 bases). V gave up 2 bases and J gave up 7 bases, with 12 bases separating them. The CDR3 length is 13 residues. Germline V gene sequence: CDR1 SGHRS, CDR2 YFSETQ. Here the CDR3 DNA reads TGCGCCAGCAGCTTCGGGGAAAGACGGACCCAGTACTTC. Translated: CASSFGERRTQYF.

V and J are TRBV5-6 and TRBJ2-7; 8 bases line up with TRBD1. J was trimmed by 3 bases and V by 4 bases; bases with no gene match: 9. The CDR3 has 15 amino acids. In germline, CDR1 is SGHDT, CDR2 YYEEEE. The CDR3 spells CASSPTMDRVYEQYF. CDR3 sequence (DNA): TGTGCCAGCAGCCCCACGATGGACAGGGTCTACGAGCAGTACTTC.

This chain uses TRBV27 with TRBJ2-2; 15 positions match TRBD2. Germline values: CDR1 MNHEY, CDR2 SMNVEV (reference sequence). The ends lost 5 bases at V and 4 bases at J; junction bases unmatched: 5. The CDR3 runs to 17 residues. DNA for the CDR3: TGTGCCAGCAGTGGACTAGCGGGGGGGCCTGGCACCGGGGAGCTGTTTTTT. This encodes CASSGLAGGPGTGELFF.